This TCR beta chain derives from a study of CD8+ T cells in alopecia areata (dated by TCRdb to 2017 to 2018). For the study in its entirety: Skin from C3H/HeJ donors aged 6-12 months with spontaneous alopecia was grafted onto female C3H/HeJ recipients aged roughly 6-11 weeks. The study used high-throughput TCRbeta sequencing to examine T cell clonal expansion in alopecia areata, in both the C3H/HeJ mouse model and human patients. Scalp tissue and sorted CD4+ and CD8+ peripheral blood T cells from patchy and totalis/universalis alopecia areata patients and from healthy controls were covered by human TCRbeta sequencing. Scalp clonality was compared among normal scalp (n=4), patchy alopecia areata scalp (n=8), and alopecia totalis/universalis scalp (n=8). RNA was extracted with the PAXgene miRNA kit for fixed scalp, the miRNeasy kit for PBMCs, and the RNeasy kit for mouse skin. TCRbeta CDR3 regions were amplified by immunoSEQ multiplex PCR using 35 Vbeta forward and 13 Jbeta reverse primers. The full study reports these points: Unlike mouse skin, where gammadelta T cells dominate, normal human skin contains resident alphabeta T cells that get sequenced too, which complicates analysis of the scalp TCR repertoire. Higher clonality and more expanded CD8+ clones were observed in lesional scalp than in normal scalp, particularly in alopecia totalis/universalis, a finding suggestive of antigenic drive. Shared TCR sequences between patients were less evident than in mice, which may be partly attributable to HLA diversity in the patient population.

Cells from mouse cutaneous lymph nodes were pooled, stained for CD4, CD8alpha, NKG2D, NKG2ACE and other markers, and then sorted on a BD Influx. Libraries were prepared through the immunoSEQ multiplex PCR assay. For TCR sequencing, RNA was extracted from every sample and reverse transcribed into cDNA to serve as template. First-strand cDNA was synthesized with SuperScript III using a 2:1 mix of oligo-dT and random hexamers. A synthetic immune receptor repertoire was used to assess amplification bias, and residual bias was removed computationally. Sequencing of the libraries was done on Illumina HiSeq with 60 bp reads that cover the CDR3, reading from J toward V. Under the source paper's analysis protocol: After raw reads were preprocessed to remove errors, the CDR3 was defined following IMGT conventions as running from the conserved cysteine to phenylalanine. Clonality was computed by normalizing Shannon entropy by log2 of the number of productive unique TCRs and subtracting the result from 1. Whether each scalp clone was CD4 or CD8 was inferred by checking scalp TCRbeta sequences against the CD4 and CD8 repertoires from sorted blood. TCRdb took this table from immuneACCESS and kept in-frame rearrangements with V and J called. Such tables lack part of the clones; where checked against another copy, unresolved V genes explain under half of the gap, and the rest is unexplained. That table is the source of V, J and clone size, and D and trimming were worked out from the DNA. For this sample the table reports approximately 280,000 clones, with no clone seen just once. The biggest ten clones account for 0.9% to 1.5% of the sample.

With respect to this clone: Its antigen remains unidentified. Throughout, gene names and germline sequences are given for the mouse. Other nucleotide sequences from this sample produce the same CDR3.

Input material: CD4+ T cells sorted from a lymph node. The sequence was obtained from a C3H/HeJ mouse with alopecia areata. Mice of this strain bear MHC haplotype H2-k.

CDR3 DNA (partial): TGTGCCAGCGGTGATGCAGGGAACGCT. It is translated as CASGDAGNA. The entire CDR3 protein is CASGDAGNAEQFF. This chain joins TRBV13-2 to TRBJ2-1, with TRBD1 as a weak D call on 5 bases. The CDR3 end falls 4 residues outside the read, so it is completed with the germline J gene. CDR1 and CDR2, looked up from the germline V gene (reference sequence), are NNHNN and SYGAGS. The CDR3 starts with the cysteine, ends with the phenylalanine, and has 13 residues. Only the CDR3 bases that were read are kept: 27 of them, in frame from base 1.